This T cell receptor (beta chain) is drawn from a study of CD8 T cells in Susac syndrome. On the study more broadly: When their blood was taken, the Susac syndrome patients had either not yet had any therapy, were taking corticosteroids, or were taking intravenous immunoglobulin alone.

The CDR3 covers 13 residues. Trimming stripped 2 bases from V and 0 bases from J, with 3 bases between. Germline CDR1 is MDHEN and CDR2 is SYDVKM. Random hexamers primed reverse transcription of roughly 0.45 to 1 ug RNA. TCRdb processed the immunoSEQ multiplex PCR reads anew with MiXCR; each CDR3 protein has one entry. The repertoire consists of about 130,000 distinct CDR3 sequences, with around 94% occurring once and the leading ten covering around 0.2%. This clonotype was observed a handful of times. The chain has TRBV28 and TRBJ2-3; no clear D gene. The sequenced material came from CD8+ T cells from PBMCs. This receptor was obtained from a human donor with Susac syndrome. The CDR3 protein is CASSLPSTDTQYF. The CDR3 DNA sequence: TGTGCCAGCAGTTTACCCAGCACAGATACGCAGTATTTT.